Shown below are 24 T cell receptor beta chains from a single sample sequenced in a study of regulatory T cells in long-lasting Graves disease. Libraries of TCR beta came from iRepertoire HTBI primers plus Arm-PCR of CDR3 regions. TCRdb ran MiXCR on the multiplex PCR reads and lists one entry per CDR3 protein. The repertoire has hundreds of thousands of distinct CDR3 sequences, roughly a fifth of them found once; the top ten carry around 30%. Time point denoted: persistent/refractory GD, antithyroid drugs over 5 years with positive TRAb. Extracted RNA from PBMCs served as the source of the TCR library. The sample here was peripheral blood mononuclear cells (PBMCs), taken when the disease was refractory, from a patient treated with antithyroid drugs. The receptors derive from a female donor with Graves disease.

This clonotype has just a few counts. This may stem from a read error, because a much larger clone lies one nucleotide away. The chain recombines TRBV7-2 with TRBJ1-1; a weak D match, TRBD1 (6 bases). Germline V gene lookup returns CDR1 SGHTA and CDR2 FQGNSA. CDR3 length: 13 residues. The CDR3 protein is CASRPGWDTETFF. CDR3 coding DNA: TGTGCCAGCAGACCAGGGTGGGACACTGAAACTTTCTTT.

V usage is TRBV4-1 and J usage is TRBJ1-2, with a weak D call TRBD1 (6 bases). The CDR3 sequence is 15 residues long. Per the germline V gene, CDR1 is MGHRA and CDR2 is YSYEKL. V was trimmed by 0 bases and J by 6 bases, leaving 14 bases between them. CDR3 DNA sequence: TGCGCCAGCAGCCAAGATACTCTACAGGGTCATGGCTACACCTTC. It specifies CASSQDTLQGHGYTF.

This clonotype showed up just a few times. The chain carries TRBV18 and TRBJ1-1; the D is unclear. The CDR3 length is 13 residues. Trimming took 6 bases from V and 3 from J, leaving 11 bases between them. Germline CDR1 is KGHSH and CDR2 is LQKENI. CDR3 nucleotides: TGTGCCAGCTCGTCCCTCGGCGACACTGAAGCTTTCTTT. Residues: CASSSLGDTEAFF.

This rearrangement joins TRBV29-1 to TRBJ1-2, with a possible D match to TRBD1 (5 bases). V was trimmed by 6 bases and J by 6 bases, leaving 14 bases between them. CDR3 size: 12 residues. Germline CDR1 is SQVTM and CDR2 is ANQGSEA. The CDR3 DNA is TGCAGCGTCGGACACTCACTTGATGGCTACACCTTC. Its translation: CSVGHSLDGYTF.

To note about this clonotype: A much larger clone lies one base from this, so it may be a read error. Here the CDR3 DNA reads TGTGCCATCAGCTTCGGGACTCGTTCCTACGAGCAGTACTTC. Residues: CAISFGTRSYEQYF. The chain couples TRBV7-2 to TRBJ2-7, with a tentative D call TRBD2 (6 bases). The CDR3 length is 14 residues. Germline V lookup: CDR1 SGHTA, CDR2 FQGNSA.

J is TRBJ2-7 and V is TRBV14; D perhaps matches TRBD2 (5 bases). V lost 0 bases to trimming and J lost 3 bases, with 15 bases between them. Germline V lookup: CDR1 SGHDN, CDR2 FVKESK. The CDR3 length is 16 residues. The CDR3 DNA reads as TGTGCCAGCAGCCAAGATGCTGGGCCCCGGGACTACGAGCAGTACTTC. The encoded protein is CASSQDAGPRDYEQYF.

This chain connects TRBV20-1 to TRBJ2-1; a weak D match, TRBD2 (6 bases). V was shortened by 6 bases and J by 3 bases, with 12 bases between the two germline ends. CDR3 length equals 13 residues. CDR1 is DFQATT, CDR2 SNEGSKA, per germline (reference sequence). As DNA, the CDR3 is TGCAGTGCGGCGGGACCCAACTACAATGAGCAGTTCTTC. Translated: CSAAGPNYNEQFF.

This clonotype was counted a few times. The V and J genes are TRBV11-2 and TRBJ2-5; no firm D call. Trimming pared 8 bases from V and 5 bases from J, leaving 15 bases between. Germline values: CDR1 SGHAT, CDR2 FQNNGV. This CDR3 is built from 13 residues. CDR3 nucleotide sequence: TGTGCCAGCGAAAGGTCGGCATTTGAGACCCAGTACTTC. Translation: CASERSAFETQYF. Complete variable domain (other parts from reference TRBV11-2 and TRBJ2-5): EAGVAQSPRYKIIEKRQSVAFWCNPISGHATLYWYQQILGQGPKLLIQFQNNGVVDDSQLPKDRFSAERLKGVDSTLKIQPAKLEDSAVYLCASERSAFETQYFGPGTRLLVL.

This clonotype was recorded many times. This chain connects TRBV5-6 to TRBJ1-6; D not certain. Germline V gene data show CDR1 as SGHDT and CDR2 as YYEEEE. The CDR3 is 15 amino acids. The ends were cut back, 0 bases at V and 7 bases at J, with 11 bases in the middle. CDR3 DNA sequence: TGTGCCAGCAGCTTGGAGTTCGCAGGAAATTCACCCCTCCACTTT. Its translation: CASSLEFAGNSPLHF. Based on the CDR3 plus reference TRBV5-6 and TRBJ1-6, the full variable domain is DAGVTQSPTHLIKTRGQQVTLRCSPKSGHDTVSWYQQALGQGPQFIFQYYEEEERQRGNFPDRFSGHQFPNYSSELNVNALLLGDSALYLCASSLEFAGNSPLHFGNGTRLTVT.

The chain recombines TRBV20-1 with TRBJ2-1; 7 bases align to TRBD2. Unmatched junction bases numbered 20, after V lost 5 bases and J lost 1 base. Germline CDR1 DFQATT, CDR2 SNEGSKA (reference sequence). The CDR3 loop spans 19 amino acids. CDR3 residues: CSARSLGLRAGRSYNEQFF. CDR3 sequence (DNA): TGCAGTGCTCGGTCCCTGGGGCTGCGAGCGGGAAGATCCTACAATGAGCAGTTCTTC.

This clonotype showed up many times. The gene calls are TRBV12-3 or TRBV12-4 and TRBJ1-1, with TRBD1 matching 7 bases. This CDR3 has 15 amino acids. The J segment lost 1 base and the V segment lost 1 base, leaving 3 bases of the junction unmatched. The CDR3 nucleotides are TGTGCCAGCAGTTTAGATACAGGGGAGAACACTGAAGCTTTCTTT. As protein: CASSLDTGENTEAFF.

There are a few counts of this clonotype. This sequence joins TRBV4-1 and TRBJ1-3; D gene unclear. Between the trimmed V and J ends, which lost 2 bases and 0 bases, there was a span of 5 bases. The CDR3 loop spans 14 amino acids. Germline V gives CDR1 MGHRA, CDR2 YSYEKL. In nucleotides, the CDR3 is TGCGCCAGCAGCCAACCTCGCTCTGGAAACACCATATATTTT. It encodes CASSQPRSGNTIYF.

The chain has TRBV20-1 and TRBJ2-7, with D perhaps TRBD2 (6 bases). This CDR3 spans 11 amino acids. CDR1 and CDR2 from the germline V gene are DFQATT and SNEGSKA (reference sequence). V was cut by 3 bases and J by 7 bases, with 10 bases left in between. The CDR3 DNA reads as TGCAGTGCTAGTGAGGGGAGGGAGCAGTACTTC. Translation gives CSASEGREQYF.

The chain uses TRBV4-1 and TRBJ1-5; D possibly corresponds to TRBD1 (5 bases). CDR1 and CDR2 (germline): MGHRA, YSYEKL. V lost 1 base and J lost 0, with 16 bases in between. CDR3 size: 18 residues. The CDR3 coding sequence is TGCGCCAGCAGCCAAGTCCCTTGGACACCCTATAGCAATCAGCCCCAGCATTTT. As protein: CASSQVPWTPYSNQPQHF.

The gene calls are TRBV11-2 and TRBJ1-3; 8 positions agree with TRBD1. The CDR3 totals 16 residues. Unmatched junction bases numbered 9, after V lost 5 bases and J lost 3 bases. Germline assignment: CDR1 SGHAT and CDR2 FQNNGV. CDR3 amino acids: CASSRRTGSFGNTIYF. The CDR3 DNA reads TGTGCCAGCAGCCGAAGGACAGGGTCGTTTGGAAACACCATATATTTT.

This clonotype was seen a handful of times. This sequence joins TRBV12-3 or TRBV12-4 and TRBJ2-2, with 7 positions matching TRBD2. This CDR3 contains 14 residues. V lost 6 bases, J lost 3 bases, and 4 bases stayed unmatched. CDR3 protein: CASRSAGDTGELFF. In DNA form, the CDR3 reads TGTGCCAGCAGGAGCGCGGGGGACACCGGGGAGCTGTTTTTT.

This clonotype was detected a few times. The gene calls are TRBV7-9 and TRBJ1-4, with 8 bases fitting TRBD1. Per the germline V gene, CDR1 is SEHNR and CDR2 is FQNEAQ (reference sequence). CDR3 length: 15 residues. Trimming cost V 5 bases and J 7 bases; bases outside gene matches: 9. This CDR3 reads CASSGRTGRGEKLFF. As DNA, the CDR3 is TGTGCCAGCAGCGGACGGACAGGGCGGGGTGAAAAACTGTTTTTT.

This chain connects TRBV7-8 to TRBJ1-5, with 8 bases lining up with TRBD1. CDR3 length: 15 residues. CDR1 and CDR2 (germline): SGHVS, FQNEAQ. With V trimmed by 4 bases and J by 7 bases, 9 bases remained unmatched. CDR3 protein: CASSSDRVGWQPQHF. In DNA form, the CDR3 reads TGTGCCAGCAGCTCGGACAGGGTGGGTTGGCAGCCCCAGCATTTT.

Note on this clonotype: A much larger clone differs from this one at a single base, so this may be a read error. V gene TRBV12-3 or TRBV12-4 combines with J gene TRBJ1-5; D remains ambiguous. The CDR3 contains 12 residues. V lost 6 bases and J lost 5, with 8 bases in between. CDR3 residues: CASSSLHQPQHF. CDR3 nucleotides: TGTGCCAGCAGCTCTTTGCATCAGCCCCAGCATTTT.

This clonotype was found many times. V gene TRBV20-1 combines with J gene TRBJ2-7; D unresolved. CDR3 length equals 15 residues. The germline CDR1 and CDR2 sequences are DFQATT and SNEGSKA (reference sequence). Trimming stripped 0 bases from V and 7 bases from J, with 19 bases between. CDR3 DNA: TGCAGTGCTAGAGATCTTAGGGCGCCTCCTCGGGAGCAGTACTTC. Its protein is CSARDLRAPPREQYF.

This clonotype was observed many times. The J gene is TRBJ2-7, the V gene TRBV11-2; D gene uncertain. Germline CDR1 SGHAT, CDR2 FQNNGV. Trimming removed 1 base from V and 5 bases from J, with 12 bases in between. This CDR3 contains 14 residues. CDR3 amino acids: CASSLALPMDEQYF. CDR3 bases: TGTGCCAGCAGCTTAGCCTTACCAATGGACGAGCAGTACTTC. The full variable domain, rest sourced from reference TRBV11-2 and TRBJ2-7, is EAGVAQSPRYKIIEKRQSVAFWCNPISGHATLYWYQQILGQGPKLLIQFQNNGVVDDSQLPKDRFSAERLKGVDSTLKIQPAKLEDSAVYLCASSLALPMDEQYFGPGTRLTVT.

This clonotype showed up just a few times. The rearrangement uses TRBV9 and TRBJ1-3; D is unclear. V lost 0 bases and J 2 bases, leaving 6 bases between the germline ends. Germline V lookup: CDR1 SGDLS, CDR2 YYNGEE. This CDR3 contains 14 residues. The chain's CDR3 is CASSVAGPGNTIYF. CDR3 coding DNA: TGTGCCAGCAGCGTAGCCGGTCCTGGAAACACCATATATTTT.

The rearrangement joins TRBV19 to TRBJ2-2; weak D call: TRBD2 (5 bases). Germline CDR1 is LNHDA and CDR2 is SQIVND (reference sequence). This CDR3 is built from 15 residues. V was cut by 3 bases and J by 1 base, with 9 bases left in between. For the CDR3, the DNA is TGTGCCAGTAGTATTGGACGGGGGAACACCGGGGAGCTGTTTTTT. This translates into CASSIGRGNTGELFF.

The CDR3 loop reads CASSSRIRPIDTQYF. The DNA for the CDR3 is TGTGCCAGCAGTTCCCGGATACGGCCAATAGATACGCAGTATTTT. The chain employs TRBV6-5 and TRBJ2-3, with D unclear. With 4 bases removed from V and 5 bases from J, the gap between germline ends came to 16 bases. The CDR3 length is 15 residues. CDR1 and CDR2 from the germline V gene are MNHEY and SVGAGI.